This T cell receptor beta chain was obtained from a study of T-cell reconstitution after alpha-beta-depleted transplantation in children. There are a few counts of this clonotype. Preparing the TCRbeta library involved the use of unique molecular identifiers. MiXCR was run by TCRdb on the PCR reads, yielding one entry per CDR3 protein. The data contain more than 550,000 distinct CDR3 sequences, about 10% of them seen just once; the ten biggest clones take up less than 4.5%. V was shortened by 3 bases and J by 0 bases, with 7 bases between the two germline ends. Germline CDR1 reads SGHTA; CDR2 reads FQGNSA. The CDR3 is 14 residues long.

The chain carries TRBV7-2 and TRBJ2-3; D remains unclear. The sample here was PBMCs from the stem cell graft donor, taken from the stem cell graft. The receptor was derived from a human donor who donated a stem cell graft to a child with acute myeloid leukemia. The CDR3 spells CASSFQTSTDTQYF. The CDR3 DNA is TGTGCCAGCAGCTTCCAGACTAGCACAGATACGCAGTATTTT.